One T cell receptor (beta chain) is described in this entry. Its antigen remains unknown. These data originate in a study of T-cell reconstitution after alpha-beta-depleted transplantation in children. Overall study findings and caveats: Most T-cell counts and diversity one year after the transplant came from T cells that were newly produced. At around two months after transplant, the alpha-beta T cells were reportedly derived from several hundred expanded clones that came from non-depleted graft cells. Certain patients had high TCRbeta diversity at day 60, and it came from recipient T cells and thymic progenitors that survived.

This CDR3 has 18 residues. Germline values: CDR1 SGHVS, CDR2 FNYEAQ. Trimming at V came to 2 bases and at J to 4 bases, leaving 10 bases not matched to a gene. The authors prepared the TCRbeta library with unique molecular identifiers. MiXCR, run by TCRdb on the PCR reads, gives a single entry per CDR3 protein. The sample contains around 580,000 distinct CDR3 sequences, about 21% of which appear only once. The receptor was isolated from a boy under two years old who had a stem cell transplant for acute myeloid leukemia, so the T cells may come from the graft donor. The sample consisted of PBMCs, mostly from graft donor cells, taken 360 days after TCRalphabeta/CD19-depleted stem cell transplant. The rearrangement joins TRBV7-6 to TRBJ2-1, with TRBD2 matching 11 bases. Here the CDR3 DNA reads TGTGCCAGCAGCTTACAGGTAGCGGGGGGGCAGTTGTACAATGAGCAGTTCTTC. Residues: CASSLQVAGGQLYNEQFF.